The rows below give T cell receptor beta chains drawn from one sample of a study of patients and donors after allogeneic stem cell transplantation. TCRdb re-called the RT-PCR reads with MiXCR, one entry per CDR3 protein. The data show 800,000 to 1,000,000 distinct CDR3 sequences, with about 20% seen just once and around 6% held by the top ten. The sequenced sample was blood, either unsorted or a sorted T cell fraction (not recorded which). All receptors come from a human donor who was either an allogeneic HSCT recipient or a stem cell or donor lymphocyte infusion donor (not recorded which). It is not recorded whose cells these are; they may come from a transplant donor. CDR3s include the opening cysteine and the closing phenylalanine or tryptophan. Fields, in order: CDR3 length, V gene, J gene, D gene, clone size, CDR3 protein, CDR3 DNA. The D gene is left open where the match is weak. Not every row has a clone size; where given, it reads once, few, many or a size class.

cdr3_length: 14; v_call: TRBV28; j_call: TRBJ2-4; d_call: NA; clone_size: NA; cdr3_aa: CATVWVRAKNIQYF; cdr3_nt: TGTGCCACCGTCTGGGTGAGAGCCAAAAACATTCAGTACTTC
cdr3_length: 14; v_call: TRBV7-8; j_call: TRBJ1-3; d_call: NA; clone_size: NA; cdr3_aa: CASTLGDPGNTIYF; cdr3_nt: TGTGCCAGCACCTTGGGGGATCCTGGAAACACCATATATTTT
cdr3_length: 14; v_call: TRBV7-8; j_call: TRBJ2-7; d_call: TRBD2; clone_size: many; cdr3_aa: CASSLVRTSGEQYF; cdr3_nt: TGTGCCAGCAGCTTAGTGAGGACTAGCGGCGAGCAGTACTTC
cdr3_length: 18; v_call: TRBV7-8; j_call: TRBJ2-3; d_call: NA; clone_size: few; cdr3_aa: CASSFKEGWSASTDTQYF; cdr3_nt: TGTGCCAGCAGCTTTAAGGAAGGGTGGTCGGCGAGCACAGATACGCAGTATTTT
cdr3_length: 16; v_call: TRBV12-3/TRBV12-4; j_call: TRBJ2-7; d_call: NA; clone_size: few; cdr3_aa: CASSLGLGRPSYEQYF; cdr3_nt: TGTGCCAGCAGTTTAGGTTTAGGCCGCCCCTCCTACGAGCAGTACTTC
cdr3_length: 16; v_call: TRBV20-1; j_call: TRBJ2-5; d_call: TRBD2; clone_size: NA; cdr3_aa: CSASGTSGSREETQYF; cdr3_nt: TGCAGTGCCAGCGGTACTAGCGGGAGTCGGGAAGAGACCCAGTACTTC
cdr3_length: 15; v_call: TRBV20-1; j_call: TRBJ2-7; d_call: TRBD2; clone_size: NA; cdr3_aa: CSARGTSGRAFEQYF; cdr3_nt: TGCAGTGCTAGGGGGACTAGCGGGAGGGCCTTCGAGCAGTACTTC
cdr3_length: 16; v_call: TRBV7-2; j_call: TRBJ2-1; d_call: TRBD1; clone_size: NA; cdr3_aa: CASSWTGTETYNEQFF; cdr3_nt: TGTGCCAGCAGCTGGACCGGGACAGAGACCTACAATGAGCAGTTCTTC
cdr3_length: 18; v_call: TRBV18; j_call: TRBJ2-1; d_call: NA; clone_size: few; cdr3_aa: CASSPPVRLPSSYNEQFF; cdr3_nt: TGTGCCAGCTCACCACCGGTGAGACTGCCGAGCTCCTACAATGAGCAGTTCTTC
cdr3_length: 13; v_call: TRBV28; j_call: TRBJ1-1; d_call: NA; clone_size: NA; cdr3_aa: CASRAGQPFEAFF; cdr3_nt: TGTGCCAGCAGAGCCGGACAGCCTTTTGAAGCTTTCTTT
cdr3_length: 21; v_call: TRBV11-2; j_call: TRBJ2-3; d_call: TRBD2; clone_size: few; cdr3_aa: CASSFPSVGLAGGYRTDTQYF; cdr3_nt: TGTGCCAGCAGCTTCCCCAGCGTTGGACTAGCGGGCGGATACCGCACAGATACGCAGTATTTT
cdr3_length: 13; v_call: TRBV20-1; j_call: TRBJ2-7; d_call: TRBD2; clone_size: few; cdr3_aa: CSAKWEGYSEQYF; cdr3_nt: TGCAGTGCTAAATGGGAGGGGTACTCCGAGCAGTACTTC
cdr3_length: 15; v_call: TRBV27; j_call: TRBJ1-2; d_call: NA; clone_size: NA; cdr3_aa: CASRTVGGADYGYTF; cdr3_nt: TGTGCCAGCAGGACCGTCGGGGGAGCTGACTATGGCTACACCTTC
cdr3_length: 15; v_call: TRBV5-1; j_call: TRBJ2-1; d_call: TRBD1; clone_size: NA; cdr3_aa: CASSFGLTGGNEQFF; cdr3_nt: TGCGCCAGCAGCTTTGGTCTAACAGGGGGCAATGAGCAGTTCTTC
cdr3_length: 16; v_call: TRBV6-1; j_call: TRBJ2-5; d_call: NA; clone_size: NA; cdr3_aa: CASSSSTGMIGETQYF; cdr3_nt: TGTGCCAGCAGTAGCAGCACCGGGATGATCGGGGAGACCCAGTACTTC
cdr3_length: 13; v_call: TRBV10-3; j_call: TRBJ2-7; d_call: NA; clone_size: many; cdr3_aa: CAISELGSYEQYF; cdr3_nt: TGTGCCATCAGTGAGTTGGGCTCCTACGAGCAGTACTTC
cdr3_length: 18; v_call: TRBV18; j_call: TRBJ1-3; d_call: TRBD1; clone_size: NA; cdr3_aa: CASSPWTGKGLSGNTIYF; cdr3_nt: TGTGCCAGCTCACCTTGGACAGGGAAGGGGCTCTCTGGAAACACCATATATTTT
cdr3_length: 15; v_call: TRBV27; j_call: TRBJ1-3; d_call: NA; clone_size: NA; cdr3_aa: CASGVNNPSGNTIYF; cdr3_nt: TGTGCCAGCGGAGTTAACAACCCCTCTGGAAACACCATATATTTT
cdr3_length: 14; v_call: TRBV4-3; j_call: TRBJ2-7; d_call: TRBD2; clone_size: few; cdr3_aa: CASSQERGAYEQYF; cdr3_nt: TGCGCCAGCAGCCAAGAGCGGGGGGCCTACGAGCAGTACTTC
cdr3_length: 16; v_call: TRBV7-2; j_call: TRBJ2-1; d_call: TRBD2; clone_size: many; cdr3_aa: CASSLSAGVSYNEQFF; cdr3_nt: TGTGCCAGCAGCTTATCTGCGGGAGTGTCCTACAATGAGCAGTTCTTC
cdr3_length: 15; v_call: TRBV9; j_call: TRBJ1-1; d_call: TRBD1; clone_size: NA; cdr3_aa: CASSGQGAQNTEAFF; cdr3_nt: TGTGCCAGCAGTGGACAGGGGGCGCAGAACACTGAAGCTTTCTTT
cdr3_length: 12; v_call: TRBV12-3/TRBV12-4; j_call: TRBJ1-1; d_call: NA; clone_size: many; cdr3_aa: CASAVQGPEAFF; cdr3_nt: TGTGCCAGCGCGGTCCAGGGTCCTGAAGCTTTCTTT